This T cell receptor (beta chain) was sequenced during a study of T cell responses to AZD1222 COVID-19 vaccine. Clones were read by immunoSEQ multiplex PCR, and TCRdb kept only the in-frame ones, dropping some. The repertoire holds 100,000 to 150,000 clones, with under 90% as singletons. Germline loops: CDR1 MGHDK, CDR2 SYGVNS. V lost 1 base and J lost 5, with 3 bases in between. There are 11 residues in the CDR3. Study observations and caveats: A reported finding is that nearly half of spike-specific TCRs target unmutated variant regions.

Comment on this clone: No antigen is known for it.

The sequence was obtained from an adult in good health. Source: peripheral blood, taken on day 0 of AZD1222 vaccination. The J gene is TRBJ2-7, the V gene TRBV25-1; no definite D call. DNA for the CDR3: TGTGCCAGCAGTGAATTACACGAGCAGTACTTC. Translating it yields CASSELHEQYF.